This TCR beta chain was obtained from a study of alternative splicing in chronic myeloid leukemia remission (dated by TCRdb to 2020 to 2021). Study-wide context: RNA sequencing was used to profile peripheral blood obtained from chronic-phase CML patients at diagnosis and at remission, and the resulting profiles were compared with those of healthy donors. Roughly nine diagnostic specimens, together with matched remission specimens, were obtained from the RESIST (imatinib), ENESTxtnd (nilotinib) and PINNACLE (nilotinib plus pegylated interferon) trials. The median age was about 54 years at diagnosis and about 60 at remission, while healthy controls had a median age of roughly 34. Trial diagnostic specimens were total leukocytes from peripheral blood collected in EDTA. Nine CML samples, seven diagnostic and two matched remission, came from the French Persistem study. Female/male counts of 11/5 were recorded for diagnosis samples, 8/3 for remission samples and 2/4 for controls. Trizol was used to extract total RNA from peripheral blood mononuclear cells of diagnosis, remission and control samples. Results the study describes overall, beyond this receptor: Strong differences in blood cell composition were observed between timepoints, with a shift from myeloid progenitor enrichment at diagnosis to mature lymphoid enrichment at remission. At remission, blood cell composition was found to be reconfigured to resemble that of lymphoid cell-enriched normal controls.

This clonotype was seen once. The antigen it recognizes is unknown. Inclusive of the bounding cysteine and phenylalanine, the CDR3 is 16 residues long. The DNA sequence is not available. The germline V gene specifies MNHEY as CDR1 and SVGAGI as CDR2. The method was bulk RNA-seq. The TruSeq Stranded RNA sample prep kit was used to generate libraries of poly-A-enriched mRNA from an input of approximately 0.97 ug total RNA. Every sample was sequenced in triplicate, with paired-end sequencing run on a HiSeq 2500. Each mate in the RNA-seq data had a read length of 125 nucleotides. In the original analysis: After trimming, reads were aligned to hg38 using STAR v2.7, and quality control was handled by FASTQC, RSeQC and multiqc. Salmon 0.14.1 was used to quantify gene expression levels as transcripts per million (TPM). The results of principal component analysis suggested that neither trial, library batch, sequencing batch, treatment regimen nor sex drove the transcriptomic profiles. TCRdb reanalyzed the reads, keeping one entry per CDR3 protein sequence and omitting DNA. For this entry, the V and J calls and clone size follow TCRdb and not the study's own pipeline. The sample data list approximately 710 distinct CDR3 sequences, and 95% to 98% of these were observed just once. The ten largest clonotypes hold 3.5% of the sample.

Reading the label with the study, this specimen's time point is: chronic-phase CML before TKI therapy (screening/day 1). Roughly 16 CML patients were included in the patient cohort, and matched post-remission samples were retrieved for a subset of these patients. This receptor chain uses TRBV6-5 and TRBJ2-7; TCRdb outputs TRBD2, but without DNA this stays unchecked. This clonotype was obtained from an adult with chronic myeloid leukemia. This sample comprised PBMCs or total blood leukocytes (not recorded which), obtained at diagnosis. CDR3 reads: CASGPLRRRRRNEQYF.